Listed below are T cell receptor beta chains from one sample, sequenced in a study of blood T cell repertoires in COVID-19. Some clones are missing from TCRdb's copy, which holds only in-frame ones; the method was immunoSEQ multiplex PCR. Among approximately 70,000 clones, about 88% were seen once, and the ten largest hold around 1.5%. What was sequenced was peripheral blood. The receptors derive from a human donor in a cohort sampled during active COVID-19. The CDR3 runs from the conserved cysteine through the conserved F or W. Fields, in order: V gene, J gene, D gene, CDR3 protein. The D gene is left open where the match is weak.

V gene: TRBV4-2; J gene: TRBJ2-1; D gene: -; CDR3 protein: CASSLSLGLGNNEQFF
V gene: TRBV19; J gene: TRBJ2-1; D gene: -; CDR3 protein: CASSIDVDGGEQFF
V gene: TRBV7-6; J gene: TRBJ2-7; D gene: TRBD2; CDR3 protein: CASSLAGREGREQYF
V gene: TRBV10-3; J gene: TRBJ2-7; D gene: -; CDR3 protein: CAISELSSRGYEQYF
V gene: TRBV5-1; J gene: TRBJ2-2; D gene: TRBD2; CDR3 protein: CASSRSGVGTGELFF
V gene: TRBV19; J gene: TRBJ1-4; D gene: TRBD1; CDR3 protein: CASTGTGGWSEKLFF
V gene: TRBV6-5; J gene: TRBJ1-1; D gene: -; CDR3 protein: CASSNSNTEAFF
V gene: TRBV13; J gene: TRBJ1-1; D gene: -; CDR3 protein: CASSSGAEAFF
V gene: TRBV13; J gene: TRBJ2-6; D gene: -; CDR3 protein: CASSLGHRVTGANVLTF
V gene: TRBV7-9; J gene: TRBJ2-1; D gene: TRBD2; CDR3 protein: CASTPWVTSGINEQFF
V gene: TRBV19; J gene: TRBJ2-7; D gene: TRBD1; CDR3 protein: CASSPRDRGRYEQYF
V gene: TRBV25-1; J gene: TRBJ2-3; D gene: TRBD1; CDR3 protein: CASSDTDRVGDTQYF
V gene: TRBV20-1; J gene: TRBJ1-1; D gene: TRBD1; CDR3 protein: CSASGQGRVTEAFF
V gene: TRBV6-5; J gene: TRBJ1-4; D gene: TRBD1; CDR3 protein: CASSYSGTGVFEKLFF
V gene: TRBV6-5; J gene: TRBJ2-7; D gene: TRBD2; CDR3 protein: CARGGEPDTLYEQYF
V gene: TRBV27; J gene: TRBJ2-7; D gene: TRBD1; CDR3 protein: CASSWGQGAYEQYF
V gene: TRBV27; J gene: TRBJ2-1; D gene: TRBD1; CDR3 protein: CASSLDRVPLEQFF
V gene: TRBV12-3/TRBV12-4; J gene: TRBJ1-1; D gene: -; CDR3 protein: CASSSGGGTEAFF
V gene: TRBV4-2; J gene: TRBJ1-1; D gene: TRBD1; CDR3 protein: CASSQRTGHNTEAFF
V gene: TRBV10-1; J gene: TRBJ1-3; D gene: -; CDR3 protein: CASTGESGNTIYF
V gene: TRBV19; J gene: TRBJ2-3; D gene: -; CDR3 protein: CASSSRTVDTQYF
V gene: TRBV6-1; J gene: TRBJ2-1; D gene: -; CDR3 protein: CASSGGGALFTRPGNEQFF
V gene: TRBV11-2; J gene: TRBJ2-5; D gene: -; CDR3 protein: CASSPSTGLPQETQYF
V gene: TRBV5-5; J gene: TRBJ1-1; D gene: TRBD1; CDR3 protein: CASSLEQGYTEAFF
V gene: TRBV7-3; J gene: TRBJ2-2; D gene: -; CDR3 protein: CASSLRESGELFF
V gene: TRBV21-1; J gene: TRBJ1-5; D gene: -; CDR3 protein: CASSKRKARGPNQPQHF
V gene: TRBV19; J gene: TRBJ1-2; D gene: -; CDR3 protein: CASSIALDSYGYTF
V gene: TRBV11-2; J gene: TRBJ2-1; D gene: -; CDR3 protein: CASSHPLMAGNEQFF
V gene: TRBV3-1/TRBV3-2; J gene: TRBJ2-3; D gene: -; CDR3 protein: CASSPVSSTDTQYF
V gene: TRBV9; J gene: TRBJ2-5; D gene: -; CDR3 protein: CASSVGGKSTQYF